This note documents a single T cell receptor beta chain sequence. In the authors' methods: Scientists estimated how many nucleated cells there were by amplifying reference gene primers. Generated by immunoSEQ multiplex PCR, the TCRdb table keeps only in-frame clones and is missing some. The V and J calls and clone size come from that table; D and trimming were worked out from the DNA. The data show roughly 49,000 clones, around 68% seen once. This entry is derived from a study of blood T cell repertoires in COVID-19. Across the study: T cells, B-cell-depleted T cells, or PBMCs supplied cDNA or gDNA.

There are 11 residues in the CDR3. The germline V gene has CDR1 DFQATT and CDR2 SNEGSKA (reference sequence). With 7 bases removed from V and 5 bases from J, the gap between germline ends came to 9 bases. Sequencing was carried out using peripheral blood. The clonotype was recovered from a woman between 65 and 79 years old with acute or convalescent COVID-19. This chain uses TRBV20-1 with TRBJ2-4; the D gene is possibly TRBD1 (6 bases). This CDR3 is CSVYRENIQYF. The CDR3 coding sequence is TGCAGTGTTTACAGGGAAAACATTCAGTACTTC.